The next 21 T cell receptor beta chains were all read from a single sample in a study of cytomegalovirus exposure and HLA in healthy donors. The primer mix had 60 Vbeta and 13 Jbeta primers. The repertoire was sequenced with immunoSEQ multiplex PCR; TCRdb's copy has only in-frame clones and lacks some. The sample lists about 200,000 clones, around 70% occurring once. The material sequenced was PBMCs. Every receptor here comes from a man aged 40-50 years in good health and CMV-seropositive.

The CDR3 DNA is TGTGCCAGCAGCTTTCTCCCGACAGGGTCTGAGCAGTTCTTC. It specifies CASSFLPTGSEQFF. The V and J genes are TRBV11-3 and TRBJ2-1, with 7 bases aligning to TRBD1. In germline, CDR1 is SGHNT, CDR2 YENEEA. V dropped 3 bases and J dropped 9; count of bases not matched to a gene: 8. The CDR3 totals 14 residues. The full variable domain, rest sourced from reference TRBV11-3 and TRBJ2-1, is EAGVVQSPRYKIIEKKQPVAFWCNPISGHNTLYWYLQNLGQGPELLIRYENEEAVDDSQLPKDRFSAERLKGVDSTLKIQPAELGDSAVYLCASSFLPTGSEQFFGPGTRLTVL.

V gene TRBV6-5 combines with J gene TRBJ2-7; D perhaps matches TRBD2 (6 bases). The CDR3 has 11 amino acids. The ends were cut back, 5 bases at V and 7 bases at J, with 9 bases in the middle. Per germline, CDR1 MNHEY and CDR2 SVGAGI. CDR3: CASSRDLEQYF. The CDR3, as DNA: TGTGCCAGCAGTCGGGACTTAGAGCAGTACTTC.

This chain uses TRBV5-1 with TRBJ1-4, with D uncertain. This CDR3 has 15 residues. CDR1 and CDR2 (germline): SGHRS, YFSETQ. Trimming pared 2 bases from V and 4 bases from J, leaving 12 bases between. DNA of the CDR3: TGCGCCAGCAGCTTCGTAGGACTAATTAATGAAAAACTGTTTTTT. Amino acid sequence: CASSFVGLINEKLFF.

V is TRBV7-9 and J is TRBJ1-2; TRBD1 agrees at 8 bases. There are 13 residues in the CDR3. Unmatched junction bases numbered 2, after V lost 5 bases and J lost 3 bases. Looked up from germline, CDR1 is SEHNR and CDR2 is FQNEAQ (reference sequence). CDR3 region: CASSPGGDYGYTF. CDR3 in DNA: TGTGCCAGCAGCCCAGGGGGCGACTATGGCTACACCTTC.

This chain connects TRBV25-1 to TRBJ1-2, with 9 positions matching TRBD1. CDR1 is MGHDK and CDR2 is SYGVNS in the germline V gene. This CDR3 is 12 amino acids long. V gave up 4 bases and J gave up 9 bases; unmatched junction bases: 3. The CDR3 reads CASSGGQGRYTF. As DNA, the CDR3 is TGTGCCAGCAGTGGTGGACAGGGGCGCTACACCTTC.

V gene TRBV10-3 combines with J gene TRBJ1-2, with D tentatively TRBD1 (5 bases). Germline CDR1 ENHRY, CDR2 SYGVKD. V was pared by 4 bases and J by 7 bases, with 28 bases between. The CDR3 covers 18 residues. As DNA, the CDR3 is TGTGCCATCAGTGCAGGACAAGGCACCTTCGCGCGGCCAAGTGGCTACACCTTC. This codes for CAISAGQGTFARPSGYTF.

The chain uses TRBV28 and TRBJ1-1; a possible D gene is TRBD1 (6 bases). V was pared by 6 bases and J by 3 bases, with 11 bases between. This CDR3 has 13 amino acids. CDR1 is MDHEN and CDR2 is SYDVKM in the germline V gene. Here the CDR3 DNA reads TGTGCCAGCAGGACGGGGGGCTACACTGAAGCTTTCTTT. This sequence encodes CASRTGGYTEAFF.

The chain combines TRBV28 with TRBJ2-5; TRBD2 might be the D (5 bases). Trimming took 7 bases from V and 5 from J, leaving 8 bases between them. The CDR3 spans 11 residues. Germline CDR1 reads MDHEN; CDR2 reads SYDVKM. The CDR3 DNA reads TGTGCCAGCACCCGGAGGGAGACCCAGTACTTC. Translation gives CASTRRETQYF.

This chain uses TRBV9 with TRBJ2-5, with 7 bases matching TRBD2. The trim removed 4 bases at V and 5 bases at J, leaving 23 bases unmatched. Germline V gives CDR1 SGDLS, CDR2 YYNGEE. CDR3 length equals 19 residues. CDR3: CASSPSQGREGREMETQYF. In DNA form, the CDR3 reads TGTGCCAGCAGCCCGTCCCAGGGTAGGGAGGGGCGCGAGATGGAGACCCAGTACTTC.

The J gene is TRBJ2-5, the V gene TRBV5-4, with 9 bases identical to TRBD1. With V trimmed by 7 bases and J by 4 bases, 2 bases remained unmatched. Germline CDR1 is SGHNT and CDR2 is YYREEE (reference sequence). CDR3 size: 12 residues. CDR3 nucleotide sequence: TGTGCCAGCTGGGGACAGGGAGAGACCCAGTACTTC. Translating gives CASWGQGETQYF. The full variable domain, its missing parts supplied by reference TRBV5-4 and TRBJ2-5, is ETGVTQSPTHLIKTRGQQVTLRCSSQSGHNTVSWYQQALGQGPQFIFQYYREEENGRGNFPPRFSGLQFPNYSSELNVNALELDDSALYLCASWGQGETQYFGPGTRLLVL.

The V and J genes are TRBV11-2 and TRBJ2-3; 8 nucleotides match TRBD1. CDR3 size: 15 residues. Trimming took 5 bases from V and 1 from J; bases not matched to a gene: 5. Per germline, CDR1 SGHAT and CDR2 FQNNGV. CDR3 loop: CASSAPGQGTDTQYF. The CDR3 coding sequence is TGTGCCAGCAGCGCGCCGGGACAGGGCACAGATACGCAGTATTTT.

The J gene is TRBJ2-2, the V gene TRBV6-6, with 8 nucleotides matching TRBD2. The CDR3 sequence is 15 residues long. Unmatched junction bases numbered 6, after V lost 7 bases and J lost 2 bases. Germline V gives CDR1 MNHNY, CDR2 SVGAGI (reference sequence). This CDR3 reads CASIPAGGNTGELFF. CDR3 nucleotides: TGTGCCAGCATCCCCGCGGGGGGCAACACCGGGGAGCTGTTTTTT.

This clone came up a few times. The V call is TRBV10-3, the J call TRBJ1-1; tentatively, D is TRBD1 (5 bases). V dropped 6 bases and J dropped 1 base, with 9 bases sitting between them. CDR1 and CDR2 from the germline V gene are ENHRY and SYGVKD. This CDR3 has 13 amino acids. The CDR3 nucleotides read TGTGCCATCAGGGAGACAGAGAACACTGAAGCTTTCTTT. Its translation is CAIRETENTEAFF.

The chain links TRBV4-1 to TRBJ2-3; 7 bases line up with TRBD1. The CDR3 has 15 amino acids. The V and J ends lost 1 base and 1 base, in that order; junction bases with no gene match: 2. Germline-derived CDR1 and CDR2 are MGHRA and YSYEKL. CDR3 DNA: TGCGCCAGCAGCCAAGGGGGACAGCGCACAGATACGCAGTATTTT. Translated: CASSQGGQRTDTQYF.

The table lists this clone with a few counts. The chain combines TRBV19 with TRBJ2-5; D is uncertain. CDR1 is LNHDA and CDR2 is SQIVND in the germline V gene (reference sequence). Trimming took off 5 bases at V and 2 bases at J, with 12 bases between the two ends. The CDR3 sequence is 14 residues long. CDR3 amino acids: CASSAFGSQETQYF. Written as DNA, the CDR3 is TGTGCCAGTAGTGCCTTCGGGTCTCAAGAGACCCAGTACTTC.

The gene calls are TRBV7-9 and TRBJ2-7; 7 bases map to TRBD1. Trimming took 6 bases from V and 6 from J; bases not matched to a gene: 8. CDR1 is SEHNR and CDR2 is FQNEAQ in the germline V gene (reference sequence). The CDR3 is 13 residues long. The DNA for the CDR3 is TGTGCCAGCAGTTGGGACAGCAGGGGCGAGCAGTACTTC. Its translation: CASSWDSRGEQYF.

The gene calls are TRBV6-1 and TRBJ2-7; 7 nucleotides align to TRBD1. This CDR3 contains 14 residues. V gave up 3 bases and J gave up 2 bases; unmatched junction bases: 4. Germline CDR1 is MNHNS and CDR2 is SASEGT. The CDR3 loop is CASSERDRAYEQYF. In nucleotides, the CDR3 is TGTGCCAGCAGTGAGCGAGACAGGGCCTACGAGCAGTACTTC.

To note about this clone: An end of the junction differs from the germline gene, which may be a read error. V is TRBV27 and J is TRBJ2-1; TRBD2 matches at 9 bases. CDR1 and CDR2 from the germline V gene are MNHEY and SMNVEV (reference sequence). The CDR3 runs to 15 residues. The CDR3 reads CASMVRGGAYNEQFF. CDR3 sequence (DNA): TGTGCCAGCATGGTTCGCGGGGGGGCCTATAATGAGCAGTTCTTC.

The chain carries TRBV2 and TRBJ2-1; 13 bases match TRBD2. The germline CDR1 and CDR2 sequences are SNHLY and FYNNEI. CDR3 length: 14 residues. V lost 4 bases and J lost 9; bases outside the gene matches: 3. CDR3 sequence reads: CASSGLAGGLEQFF. The CDR3 DNA is TGTGCCAGCAGTGGACTAGCGGGGGGTCTTGAGCAGTTCTTC.

This rearrangement joins TRBV2 to TRBJ1-1; 7 bases align to TRBD1. The CDR3 consists of 14 residues. Per the germline V gene, CDR1 is SNHLY and CDR2 is FYNNEI. The ends lost 7 bases at V and 3 bases at J; junction bases unmatched: 8. CDR3 sequence reads: CASTTDRIYTEAFF. The CDR3, as DNA: TGTGCCAGCACCACGGACAGGATTTACACTGAAGCTTTCTTT. Filled out from reference TRBV2 and TRBJ1-1, the complete variable domain reads EPEVTQTPSHQVTQMGQEVILRCVPISNHLYFYWYRQILGQKVEFLVSFYNNEISEKSEIFDDQFSVERPDGSNFTLKIRSTKLEDSAMYFCASTTDRIYTEAFFGQGTRLTVV.

The table lists this clone with a few counts. Other DNA sequences in this specimen translate into the identical CDR3. The chain carries TRBV29-1 and TRBJ2-2; a possible D gene is TRBD1 (5 bases). V lost 3 bases and J lost 0, with 5 bases in between. The CDR3 consists of 13 residues. CDR1 and CDR2 from the germline V gene are SQVTM and ANQGSEA. The CDR3 DNA is TGCAGCGTTGACAGGGCGAACACCGGGGAGCTGTTTTTT. It codes for CSVDRANTGELFF.